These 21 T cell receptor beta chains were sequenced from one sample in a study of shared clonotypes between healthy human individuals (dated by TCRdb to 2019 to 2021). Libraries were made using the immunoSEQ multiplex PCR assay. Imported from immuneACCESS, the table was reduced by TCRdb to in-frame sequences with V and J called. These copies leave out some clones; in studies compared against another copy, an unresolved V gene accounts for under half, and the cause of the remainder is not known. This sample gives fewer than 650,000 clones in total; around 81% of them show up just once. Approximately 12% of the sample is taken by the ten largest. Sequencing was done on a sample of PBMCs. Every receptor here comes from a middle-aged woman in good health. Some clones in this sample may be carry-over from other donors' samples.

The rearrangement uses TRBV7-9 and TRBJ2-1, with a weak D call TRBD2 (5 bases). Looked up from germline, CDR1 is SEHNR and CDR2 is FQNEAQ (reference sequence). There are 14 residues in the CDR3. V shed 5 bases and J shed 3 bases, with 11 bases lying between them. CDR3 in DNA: TGTGCCAGCAGCAACTACGGGGACTACAATGAGCAGTTCTTC. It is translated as CASSNYGDYNEQFF.

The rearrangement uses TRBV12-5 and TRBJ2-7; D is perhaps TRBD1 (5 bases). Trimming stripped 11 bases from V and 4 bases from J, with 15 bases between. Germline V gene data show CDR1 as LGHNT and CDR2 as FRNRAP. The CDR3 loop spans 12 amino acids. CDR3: CAGPNQGYEQYF. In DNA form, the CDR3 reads TGTGCTGGCCCGAACCAGGGTTACGAGCAGTACTTC.

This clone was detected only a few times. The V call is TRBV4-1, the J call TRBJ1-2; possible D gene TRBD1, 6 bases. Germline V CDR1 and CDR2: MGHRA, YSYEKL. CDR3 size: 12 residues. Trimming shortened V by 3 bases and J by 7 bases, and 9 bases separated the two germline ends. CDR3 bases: TGCGCCAGCAGCCACAACAGGGTTGGCTACACCTTC. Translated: CASSHNRVGYTF.

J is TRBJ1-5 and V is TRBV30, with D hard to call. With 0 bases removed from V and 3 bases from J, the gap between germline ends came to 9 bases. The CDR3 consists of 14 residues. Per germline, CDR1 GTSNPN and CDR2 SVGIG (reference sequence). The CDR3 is CAWSVRILNQPQHF. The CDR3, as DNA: TGTGCCTGGAGTGTACGTATCCTCAATCAGCCCCAGCATTTT.

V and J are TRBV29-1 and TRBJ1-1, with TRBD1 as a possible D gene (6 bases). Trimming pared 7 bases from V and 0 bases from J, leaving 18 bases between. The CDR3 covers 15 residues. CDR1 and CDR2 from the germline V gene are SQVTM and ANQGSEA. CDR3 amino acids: CSAKARGTMNTEAFF. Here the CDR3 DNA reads TGCAGCGCCAAGGCTAGGGGGACTATGAACACTGAAGCTTTCTTT. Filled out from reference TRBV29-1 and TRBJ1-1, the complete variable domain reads SAVISQKPSRDICQRGTSLTIQCQVDSQVTMMFWYRQQPGQSLTLIATANQGSEATYESGFVIDKFPISRPNLTFSTLTVSNMSPEDSSIYLCSAKARGTMNTEAFFGQGTRLTVV.

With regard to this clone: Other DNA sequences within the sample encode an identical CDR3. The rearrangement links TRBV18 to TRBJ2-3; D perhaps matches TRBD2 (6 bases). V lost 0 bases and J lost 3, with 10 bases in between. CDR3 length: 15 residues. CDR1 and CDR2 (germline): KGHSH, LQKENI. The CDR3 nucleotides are TGTGCCAGCTCACCACCTCAGGGAGGAACAGATACGCAGTATTTT. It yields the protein CASSPPQGGTDTQYF.

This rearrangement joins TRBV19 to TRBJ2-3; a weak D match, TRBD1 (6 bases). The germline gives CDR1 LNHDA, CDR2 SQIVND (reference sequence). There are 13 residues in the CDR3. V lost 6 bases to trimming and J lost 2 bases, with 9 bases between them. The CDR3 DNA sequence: TGTGCCAGTAGCGGGACACACACAGATACGCAGTATTTT. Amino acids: CASSGTHTDTQYF.

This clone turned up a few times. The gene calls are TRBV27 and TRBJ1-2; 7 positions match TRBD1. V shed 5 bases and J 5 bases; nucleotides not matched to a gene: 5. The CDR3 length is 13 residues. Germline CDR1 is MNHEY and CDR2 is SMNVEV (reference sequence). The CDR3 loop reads CASSLDREYGYTF. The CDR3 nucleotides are TGTGCCAGCAGTCTCGACAGGGAATATGGCTACACCTTC.

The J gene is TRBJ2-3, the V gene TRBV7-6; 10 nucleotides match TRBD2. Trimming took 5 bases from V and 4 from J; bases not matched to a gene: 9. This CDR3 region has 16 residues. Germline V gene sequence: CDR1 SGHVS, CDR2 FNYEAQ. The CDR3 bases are TGTGCCAGCAGCCCCGTAGCGGGAGGTGTCGCAGATACGCAGTATTTT. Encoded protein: CASSPVAGGVADTQYF.

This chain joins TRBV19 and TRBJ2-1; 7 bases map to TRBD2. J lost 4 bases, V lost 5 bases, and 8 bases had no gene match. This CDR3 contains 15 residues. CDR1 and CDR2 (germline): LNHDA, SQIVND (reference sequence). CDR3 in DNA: TGTGCCAGTAGTTGGGGCGGGAGTACTTACAATGAGCAGTTCTTC. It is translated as CASSWGGSTYNEQFF.

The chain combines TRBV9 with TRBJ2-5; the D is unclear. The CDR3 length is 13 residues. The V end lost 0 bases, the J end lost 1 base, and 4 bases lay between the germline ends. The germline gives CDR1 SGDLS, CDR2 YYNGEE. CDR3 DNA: TGTGCCAGCAGCGTAGCAGTCCAAGAGACCCAGTACTTC. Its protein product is CASSVAVQETQYF.

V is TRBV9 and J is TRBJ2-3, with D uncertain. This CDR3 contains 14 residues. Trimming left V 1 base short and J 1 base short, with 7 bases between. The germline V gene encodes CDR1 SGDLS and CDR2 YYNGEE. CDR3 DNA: TGTGCCAGCAGCGTATCACGAGGCACAGATACGCAGTATTTT. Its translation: CASSVSRGTDTQYF.

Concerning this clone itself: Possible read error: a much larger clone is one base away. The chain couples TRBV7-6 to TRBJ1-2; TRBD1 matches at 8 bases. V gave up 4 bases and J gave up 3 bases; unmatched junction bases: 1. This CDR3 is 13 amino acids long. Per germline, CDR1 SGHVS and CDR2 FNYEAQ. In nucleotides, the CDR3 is TGTGCCAGCAGCTCACAGGGGGACTATGGCTACACCTTC. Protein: CASSSQGDYGYTF.

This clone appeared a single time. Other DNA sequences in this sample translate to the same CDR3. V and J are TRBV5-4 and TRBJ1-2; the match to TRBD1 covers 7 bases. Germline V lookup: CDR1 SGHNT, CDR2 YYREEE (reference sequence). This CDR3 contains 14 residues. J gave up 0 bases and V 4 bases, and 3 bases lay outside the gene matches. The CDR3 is CASSTGQANYGYTF. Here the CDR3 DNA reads TGTGCCAGCAGCACTGGACAGGCTAACTATGGCTACACCTTC.

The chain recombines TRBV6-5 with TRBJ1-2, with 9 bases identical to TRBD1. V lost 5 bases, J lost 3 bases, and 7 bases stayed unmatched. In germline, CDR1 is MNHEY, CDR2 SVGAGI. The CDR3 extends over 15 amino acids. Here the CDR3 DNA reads TGTGCCAGCAGTACAACGAGGACAGGGGACTATGGCTACACCTTC. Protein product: CASSTTRTGDYGYTF.

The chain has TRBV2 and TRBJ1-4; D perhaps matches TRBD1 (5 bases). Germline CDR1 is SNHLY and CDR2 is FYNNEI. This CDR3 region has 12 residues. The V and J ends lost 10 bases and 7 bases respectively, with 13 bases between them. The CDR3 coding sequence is TGTGCCACCCGGGACCGCTGTGAAAAACTGTTTTTT. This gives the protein CATRDRCEKLFF.

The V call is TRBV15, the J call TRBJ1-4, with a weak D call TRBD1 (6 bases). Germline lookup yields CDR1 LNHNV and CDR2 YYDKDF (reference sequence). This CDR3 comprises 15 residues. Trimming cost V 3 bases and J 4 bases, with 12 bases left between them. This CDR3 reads CATSSPGAFNEKLFF. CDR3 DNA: TGTGCCACCAGCAGTCCGGGGGCCTTTAATGAAAAACTGTTTTTT.

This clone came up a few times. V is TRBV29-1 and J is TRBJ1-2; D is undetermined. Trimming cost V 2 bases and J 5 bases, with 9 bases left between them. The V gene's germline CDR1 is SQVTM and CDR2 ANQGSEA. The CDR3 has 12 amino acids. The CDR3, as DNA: TGCAGCGTTGAAAACCAGTTATATGGCTACACCTTC. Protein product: CSVENQLYGYTF.

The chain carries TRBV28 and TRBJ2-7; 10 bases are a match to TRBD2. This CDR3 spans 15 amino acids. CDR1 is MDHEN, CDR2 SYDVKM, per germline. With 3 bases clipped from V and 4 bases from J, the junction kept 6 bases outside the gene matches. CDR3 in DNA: TGTGCCAGCAGTTTCTCTGGGACTAGCGAATACGAGCAGTACTTC. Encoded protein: CASSFSGTSEYEQYF.

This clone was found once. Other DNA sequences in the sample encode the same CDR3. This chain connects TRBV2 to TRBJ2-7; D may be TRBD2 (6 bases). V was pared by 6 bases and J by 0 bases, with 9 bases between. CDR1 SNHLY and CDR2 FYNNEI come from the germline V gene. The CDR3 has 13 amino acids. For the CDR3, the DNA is TGTGCCAGCAGCAGGGACTCCTCCTACGAGCAGTACTTC. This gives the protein CASSRDSSYEQYF.

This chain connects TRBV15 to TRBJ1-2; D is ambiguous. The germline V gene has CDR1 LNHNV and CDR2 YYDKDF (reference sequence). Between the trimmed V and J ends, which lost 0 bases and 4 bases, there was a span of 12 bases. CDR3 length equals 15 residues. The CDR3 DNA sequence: TGTGCCACCAGCAGAGATCTCTCGGGCCTCTATGGCTACACCTTC. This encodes CATSRDLSGLYGYTF.